Shown below are 2 T cell receptor beta chains from a single sample sequenced in a study of identical twins. Each CDR3 protein gets one entry after TCRdb re-called the 5' RACE reads with MiXCR. The data show roughly 250,000 distinct CDR3 sequences, 7.5% seen once. These data are also associated with another study on yellow fever vaccine responses in identical twins.

Source material: CD8+ T cells sorted from blood. The receptor source for this set is a woman younger than 30 in good health.

This clonotype was detected a few times. The chain combines TRBV12-3 or TRBV12-4 with TRBJ2-5, with TRBD2 identical over 8 bases. Losses at the gene ends were 6 bases for V and 4 bases for J; bases not matched to a gene: 16. This CDR3 has 17 residues. CDR3 sequence (DNA): TGTGCCAGCAGCCACATGACCCGGGGGGGTTTGATAGAGACCCAGTACTTC. It is translated as CASSHMTRGGLIETQYF.

The table lists this clonotype with a few counts. The chain is built from TRBV29-1 and TRBJ2-7, with 7 positions matching TRBD2. Germline V lookup: CDR1 SQVTM, CDR2 ANQGSEA. J lost 7 bases, V lost 4 bases, and 4 bases had no gene match. This CDR3 contains 11 residues. The CDR3 loop is CSVGEGGEQYF. CDR3 DNA sequence: TGCAGCGTTGGGGAGGGTGGAGAGCAGTACTTC.